These 22 T cell receptor beta chains were all obtained from the same sample, sequenced in a study of cytomegalovirus exposure and HLA in healthy donors. Primers included in the PCR were 60 Vbeta and 13 Jbeta primers. Clones were read by immunoSEQ multiplex PCR, and TCRdb kept only the in-frame ones, dropping some. Its table records roughly 120,000 clones. The sample taken for sequencing was PBMCs. These receptor sequences come from a young man in good health and CMV-seronegative.

The chain combines TRBV19 with TRBJ2-6, with 7 bases that match TRBD2. V gave up 0 bases and J gave up 2 bases; unmatched junction bases: 1. The CDR3 has 16 amino acids. Germline lookup yields CDR1 LNHDA and CDR2 SQIVND (reference sequence). DNA of the CDR3: TGTGCCAGTAGTATAGAGGGGGGGGCTGGGGCCAACGTCCTGACTTTC. This gives the protein CASSIEGGAGANVLTF.

V gene TRBV10-3 combines with J gene TRBJ2-3; 7 bases agree with TRBD1. CDR3 length equals 18 residues. Germline-derived CDR1 and CDR2 are ENHRY and SYGVKD. J gave up 5 bases and V 4 bases, and 18 bases lay outside the gene matches. The CDR3 is CAISAPYSDRESGDTQYF. The CDR3 DNA follows: TGTGCCATCAGTGCTCCTTATTCAGACAGGGAGTCAGGAGATACGCAGTATTTT.

V and J are TRBV9 and TRBJ2-5, with D possibly matching TRBD1 (5 bases). This CDR3 region has 15 residues. Deletions cut 0 bases from V and 3 bases from J, with 12 bases between. Germline V gene lookup returns CDR1 SGDLS and CDR2 YYNGEE. The CDR3 here is CASSVAGGREETQYF. CDR3 in DNA: TGTGCCAGCAGCGTAGCTGGCGGCAGGGAAGAGACCCAGTACTTC. The whole variable domain, remainder taken from reference TRBV9 and TRBJ2-5, is DSGVTQTPKHLITATGQRVTLRCSPRSGDLSVYWYQQSLDQGLQFLIQYYNGEERAKGNILERFSAQQFPDLHSELNLSSLELGDSALYFCASSVAGGREETQYFGPGTRLLVL.

The V call is TRBV28, the J call TRBJ1-1; 7 positions match TRBD1. The trim removed 6 bases at V and 4 bases at J, leaving 11 bases unmatched. The CDR3 sequence is 15 residues long. CDR1 and CDR2 from the germline V gene are MDHEN and SYDVKM. The CDR3 region has the DNA TGTGCCAGCAGGCTCCCGACAGGGCTTTCCACTGAAGCTTTCTTT. As protein: CASRLPTGLSTEAFF.

The gene calls are TRBV11-2 and TRBJ1-5; perhaps TRBD1 as D (6 bases). CDR1 is SGHAT, CDR2 FQNNGV, per germline. The CDR3 runs to 14 residues. V lost 4 bases, J lost 4 bases, and 11 bases lay in between. This CDR3 is CASSSGGGNQPQHF. The CDR3 DNA follows: TGTGCCAGCAGCTCGGGAGGGGGGAATCAGCCCCAGCATTTT.

The rearrangement links TRBV28 to TRBJ2-2; TRBD2 aligns across 7 bases. Germline lookup yields CDR1 MDHEN and CDR2 SYDVKM. This CDR3 has 18 amino acids. The ends lost 3 bases at V and 0 bases at J; junction bases unmatched: 10. This chain's CDR3 is CASSFPKAGVANTGELFF. The CDR3 DNA reads TGTGCCAGCAGTTTCCCGAAGGCGGGAGTCGCGAACACCGGGGAGCTGTTTTTT.

The rearrangement uses TRBV28 and TRBJ1-2; the D is unclear. Germline lookup yields CDR1 MDHEN and CDR2 SYDVKM. V was trimmed by 6 bases and J by 0 bases, leaving 8 bases between them. The CDR3 is made up of 13 amino acids. CDR3 residues: CASRIGANYGYTF. The CDR3 bases are TGTGCCAGCAGGATTGGAGCTAACTATGGCTACACCTTC.

This chain connects TRBV5-1 to TRBJ2-5; 13 nucleotides line up with TRBD2. The junction had 11 bases not matched to a gene; V was cut back by 4 bases and J by 5 bases. The CDR3 runs 17 residues. The germline CDR1 and CDR2 sequences are SGHRS and YFSETQ. In DNA form, the CDR3 reads TGCGCCAGCAGCGGGGGACTAGCGGGAACCGGCGGGGAGACCCAGTACTTC. Protein product: CASSGGLAGTGGETQYF.

CDR3 sequence reads: CASSVVGRGGSPLHF. The DNA for the CDR3 is TGTGCCAGCAGCGTAGTGGGCAGGGGCGGTTCACCCCTCCACTTT. This chain connects TRBV9 to TRBJ1-6, with D possibly being TRBD1 (6 bases). The CDR3 spans 15 residues. Germline V lookup: CDR1 SGDLS, CDR2 YYNGEE. The ends were cut back, 0 bases at V and 9 bases at J, with 13 bases in the middle.

The V call is TRBV6-4, the J call TRBJ1-1; 7 positions agree with TRBD1. This CDR3 spans 15 amino acids. V lost 0 bases, J lost 7 bases, and 8 bases stayed unmatched. Germline V gene data show CDR1 as MRHNA and CDR2 as SNTAGT. The CDR3: CASSDSIEGAGEAFF. The CDR3 nucleotides are TGTGCCAGCAGTGACTCGATAGAGGGGGCGGGTGAAGCTTTCTTT.

The gene calls are TRBV4-1 and TRBJ1-2, with D tentatively TRBD1 (5 bases). Germline V lookup: CDR1 MGHRA, CDR2 YSYEKL. This CDR3 region has 13 residues. V lost 0 bases, J lost 8 bases, and 10 bases lay in between. The CDR3 here is CASSQEQARGYTF. The CDR3 DNA reads as TGCGCCAGCAGCCAAGAACAGGCCCGCGGCTACACCTTC.

The chain recombines TRBV5-1 with TRBJ2-5; the match to TRBD1 covers 8 bases. The better agreement between TRBJ2-7 and the DNA end casts doubt on the J call. This CDR3 has 14 amino acids. In germline, CDR1 is SGHRS, CDR2 YFSETQ. The CDR3 bases are TGCGCCAGCAGTGGGGGACAGGAATGGGACGAGCAGTACTTC. Amino acids: CASSGGQEWDEQYF.

The chain carries TRBV6-5 and TRBJ2-2; D is perhaps TRBD1 (6 bases). The CDR3 is made up of 13 amino acids. V was cut by 5 bases and J by 6 bases, with 10 bases left in between. Germline lookup yields CDR1 MNHEY and CDR2 SVGAGI. CDR3: CASSAQGAGELFF. CDR3 bases: TGTGCCAGCAGTGCACAGGGAGCCGGGGAGCTGTTTTTT.

The gene calls are TRBV28 and TRBJ2-7, with D hard to call. The CDR3 extends over 15 amino acids. Trimming left V 3 bases short and J 4 bases short, with 16 bases between. Germline V CDR1 and CDR2: MDHEN, SYDVKM. The CDR3 is CASSFPRKRLYEQYF. The CDR3 DNA reads TGTGCCAGCAGTTTCCCCCGCAAGCGACTTTACGAGCAGTACTTC.

V and J are TRBV29-1 and TRBJ1-2; no clear D. Germline CDR1 and CDR2: SQVTM and ANQGSEA. Trimming took off 3 bases at V and 1 base at J, with 15 bases between the two ends. The CDR3 consists of 15 residues. The CDR3 nucleotides are TGCAGCGTTGAGGGGTCATTGAGGGATAACTATGGCTACACCTTC. Its translation: CSVEGSLRDNYGYTF.

The rearrangement uses TRBV2 and TRBJ2-7; possible D gene TRBD2, 6 bases. Germline V CDR1 and CDR2: SNHLY, FYNNEI. V lost 0 bases, J lost 2 bases, and 11 bases lay in between. The CDR3 has 15 residues. The CDR3 DNA is TGTGCCAGCAGTGAAGCGCCGGGGGTCGCCTACGAGCAGTACTTC. It yields the protein CASSEAPGVAYEQYF.

The gene calls are TRBV5-1 and TRBJ2-7; D is unresolved. The V end lost 1 base, the J end lost 2 bases, and 7 bases lay between the germline ends. CDR1 is SGHRS and CDR2 is YFSETQ in the germline V gene. The CDR3 covers 13 residues. The CDR3 region is CASSLNPPYEQYF. The CDR3 DNA reads TGCGCCAGCAGCTTGAATCCTCCCTACGAGCAGTACTTC.

The J gene is TRBJ1-2, the V gene TRBV10-3, with unresolved D. The CDR3 has 13 amino acids. V lost 4 bases to trimming and J lost 5 bases, with 11 bases between them. Germline-derived CDR1 and CDR2 are ENHRY and SYGVKD. The DNA of the CDR3 is TGTGCCATCAGTGGCGGGCAGGATTATGGCTACACCTTC. Protein: CAISGGQDYGYTF.

This chain connects TRBV28 to TRBJ1-1, with D unresolved. Trimming stripped 7 bases from V and 1 base from J, with 10 bases between. The CDR3 extends over 13 amino acids. Germline CDR1 reads MDHEN; CDR2 reads SYDVKM. The CDR3 nucleotides are TGTGCCAGCACCTTGGAGACGAACACTGAAGCTTTCTTT. Translation gives CASTLETNTEAFF.

The chain couples TRBV9 to TRBJ1-1; 10 bases match TRBD1. Germline-derived CDR1 and CDR2 are SGDLS and YYNGEE. The CDR3 extends over 14 amino acids. V was clipped by 4 bases and J by 9 bases; unmatched bases: 9. The CDR3 loop reads CASSKDRGPSKAFF. The CDR3 bases are TGTGCCAGCAGCAAAGACAGGGGGCCAAGTAAAGCTTTCTTT.

The rearrangement joins TRBV30 to TRBJ1-1, with 8 bases aligning to TRBD1. The CDR3 is made up of 13 amino acids. V was clipped by 2 bases and J by 5 bases; unmatched bases: 4. Per the germline V gene, CDR1 is GTSNPN and CDR2 is SVGIG (reference sequence). CDR3 sequence: CAWSQGAGTEAFF. CDR3 nucleotide sequence: TGTGCCTGGAGTCAGGGGGCCGGGACTGAAGCTTTCTTT.

J is TRBJ2-2 and V is TRBV10-1; unclear D gene. The length of the CDR3 is 15 residues. Germline CDR1 is WNHNN and CDR2 is SYGVQD (reference sequence). V lost 0 bases, J lost 4 bases, and 9 bases lay in between. CDR3 in amino acids: CASSESPLGTGELFF. CDR3 nucleotide sequence: TGCGCCAGCAGTGAGTCCCCCCTCGGCACCGGGGAGCTGTTTTTT.